This TCR beta chain was profiled in a study of blood T cell repertoires in COVID-19. Libraries were prepared by immunoSEQ multiplex PCR; TCRdb keeps only in-frame clonotypes and omits some of them. The data contain more than 85,000 clones, approximately 80% of them singletons. This clone is a singleton in its sample. The CDR3 is 12 amino acids. Trimming removed 3 bases from V and 3 bases from J, with 3 bases in between. Per germline, CDR1 LGHDT and CDR2 YNNKEL (reference sequence). Material: peripheral blood. The sequence was collected from a man aged 60 to 75 with active or convalescent COVID-19. The V and J genes are TRBV3-1 (or the pseudogene TRBV3-2) and TRBJ2-1; no clear D. CDR3 nucleotides: TGTGCCAGCAGCCACAACTACAATGAGCAGTTCTTC. Translated: CASSHNYNEQFF.